A selection of T cell receptor beta chains follows, all from one sample in a study of blood T cells in healthy people across ages. TCRdb reanalysed the 5' RACE reads using MiXCR and keeps one entry per CDR3 protein. This sample has around 940,000 distinct CDR3 sequences, with roughly half found just once. The sequenced sample was blood. The receptors shown here come from a woman in her fifties or sixties in good health. CDR3s include the opening cysteine and the closing phenylalanine or tryptophan. A D gene is named only where the DNA matches it firmly. Size values are once, few and many counts, or a class for expanded clones, and some rows have none.

TRBD2,TRBV10-3,TRBJ2-7,.,TGTGCCATCAGTGATGGCGGGAGTCATTACGAGCAGTACTTC,CAISDGGSHYEQYF
.,TRBV9,TRBJ1-1,.,TGTGCCAGCAGCGCAAAGAACACTGAAGCTTTCTTT,CASSAKNTEAFF
.,TRBV6-1,TRBJ1-2,.,TGTGCCAGCAGTATGAGCGCTGGGAGATCTGGCTACACCTTC,CASSMSAGRSGYTF
TRBD2,TRBV4-2,TRBJ2-3,.,TGTGCCGGCAGCGGCCGGACTAGCGCAGCAGATACGCAGTATTTT,CAGSGRTSAADTQYF
TRBD2,TRBV20-1,TRBJ2-1,.,TGCAGTGCTAAGACTAGCGGGAGAGTAGGGAGGAATGAGCAGTTCTTC,CSAKTSGRVGRNEQFF
.,TRBV20-1,TRBJ2-7,.,TGCAGTGCTAGAGATCCCAAAAGCTCCTACGAGCAGTACTTC,CSARDPKSSYEQYF
.,TRBV4-2,TRBJ1-2,.,TGTGCCAGCAGCCAAGCCCCGGGAGGTGGCAGTAAGCGCGGCTACACCTTC,CASSQAPGGGSKRGYTF
.,TRBV7-9,TRBJ2-1,.,TGTGCCAGCAGCTGGCAGGATGAGCAGTTCTTC,CASSWQDEQFF
.,TRBV4-1,TRBJ2-7,.,TGCGCCAGCAGCCAAGAGGAGTTTTTCCTCGAGCAGTACTTC,CASSQEEFFLEQYF
.,TRBV15,TRBJ2-2,.,TGTGCCACCACTCGAACCGCCGAGGGCACCGGGGAGCTGTTTTTT,CATTRTAEGTGELFF
.,TRBV6-6,TRBJ1-1,few,TGTGCCAGCAGTTACGGAGGGGTCGGCACTGAAGCTTTCTTT,CASSYGGVGTEAFF
.,TRBV20-1,TRBJ2-3,.,TGCAGTGTAGACGGGAGCGGCACAGATACGCAGTATTTT,CSVDGSGTDTQYF
.,TRBV5-1,TRBJ1-2,few,TGCGCCAGCAGCTTGGGGGCCCGGGGCGGCTACACCTTC,CASSLGARGGYTF
TRBD2,TRBV12-3/TRBV12-4,TRBJ2-1,few,TGTGCCAGCAGCCCGAGCGGGAGGGCCTACAATGAGCAGTTCTTC,CASSPSGRAYNEQFF
.,TRBV6-2/TRBV6-3,TRBJ1-2,.,TGTGCCAGCAGAGATGCCAACTATGGCTACACCTTC,CASRDANYGYTF
TRBD1,TRBV29-1,TRBJ2-7,few,TGCAGCGTTTTGACAGGGCCCGGGCACGAGCAGTACTTC,CSVLTGPGHEQYF
.,TRBV12-3/TRBV12-4,TRBJ2-7,few,TGTGCCAGCAGGGGGGTAGCCTACGAGCAGTACTTC,CASRGVAYEQYF
TRBD2,TRBV28,TRBJ2-7,few,TGTGCCAGCACTATAAGCGGGAGCCTTCCCTACGAGCAGTACTTC,CASTISGSLPYEQYF
.,TRBV6-6,TRBJ2-2,.,TGTGCCAGCAGTTACGGAGCGGAGCGGAGCGGGGAGCTGTTTTTT,CASSYGAERSGELFF
TRBD1,TRBV12-3/TRBV12-4,TRBJ2-2,.,TGTGCCAGCAGTCCCCCCTGGACAGGGGAGAACACCGGGGAGCTGTTTTTT,CASSPPWTGENTGELFF
TRBD2,TRBV9,TRBJ2-1,few,TGTGCCAGCAGCGCTAGCGGGAATGAGCAGTTCTTC,CASSASGNEQFF
TRBD1,TRBV20-1,TRBJ2-7,once,TGCAGTGCTAGAAATGTGGACAGGGCGATCCCGACCTACGAGCAGTACTTC,CSARNVDRAIPTYEQYF
.,TRBV11-2,TRBJ2-3,.,TGTGCCAACAGTCCTGTCACAGATACGCAGTATTTT,CANSPVTDTQYF
TRBD1,TRBV20-1,TRBJ1-4,once,TGCAGTGTTTTGGGACAGGGGACTGAAAAACTGTTTTTT,CSVLGQGTEKLFF
TRBD1,TRBV10-3,TRBJ2-7,.,TGTGCTATCAGCCAAGGACAGGGAAAAAACGAGCAGTACTTC,CAISQGQGKNEQYF
.,TRBV6-5,TRBJ2-7,once,TGTGCCAGCAGAAAAACCACCTACGAGCAGTACTTC,CASRKTTYEQYF
.,TRBV20-1,TRBJ2-7,.,TGCAGTGCTAGAGATCGCCTGAAAGGGGGCTCCTACGAGCAGTACTTC,CSARDRLKGGSYEQYF
.,TRBV29-1,TRBJ2-1,.,TGCAGCGTTGTAAAGGAGAATAACAATGAGCAGTTCTTC,CSVVKENNNEQFF
.,TRBV9,TRBJ2-7,.,TGTGCCAGCAGCCCGGGGGACGGGCGAATGTACGAGCAGTACTTC,CASSPGDGRMYEQYF
.,TRBV5-1,TRBJ2-5,.,TGCGCCAGCAGCTCCGGGTTATCTTGGGAGACCCAGTACTTC,CASSSGLSWETQYF
.,TRBV20-1,TRBJ2-5,.,TGCAGTGCACCGGCGCAGGGCCAAGAGACCCAGTACTTC,CSAPAQGQETQYF
.,TRBV28,TRBJ2-7,once,TGTGCCAGCAGGTCGACAGGGAGGAACTACGAGCAGTACTTC,CASRSTGRNYEQYF
TRBD2,TRBV7-9,TRBJ2-7,.,TGTGCCAGCAGCTCAACTAGACTAGCGGGCGATACCTACGAGCTGTACTTC,CASSSTRLAGDTYELYF
TRBD2,TRBV30,TRBJ2-1,few,TGTGCCTGGACCTATAGCGGGAGGGCCTTCAATGAGCAGTTCTTC,CAWTYSGRAFNEQFF
.,TRBV7-2,TRBJ2-5,.,TGTGCCAGCAGCCTCAATCTGAAAGAGACCCAGTACTTC,CASSLNLKETQYF
TRBD1,TRBV20-1,TRBJ1-2,.,TGCAGTGCTCCCCAGGGGGGGGGACACTATGGCTACACCTTT,CSAPQGGGHYGYTF
.,TRBV7-2,TRBJ2-1,.,TGTGCCAGCAGCTTGGGGGGCGGGAGATCTGGCTCCTACAATGAGCAGTTCTTC,CASSLGGGRSGSYNEQFF
.,TRBV6-2/TRBV6-3,TRBJ2-1,.,TGTGCTGGGGCAAGAAGCTCCTACAATGAGCAGTTCTTC,CAGARSSYNEQFF
.,TRBV2,TRBJ2-3,.,TGTGCCAGCAGTGAACCCTCTCGGGCTTCCATAGATACGCAGTATTTT,CASSEPSRASIDTQYF
.,TRBV28,TRBJ1-5,.,TGTGCCAGCAGTCCCGGGTTGGACAGTCGGGGCAATCAGCCCCAGCATTTT,CASSPGLDSRGNQPQHF
TRBD2,TRBV4-3,TRBJ2-7,many,TGCGCCAGCAGCCCCAACAAGCAACTAGCGGCCACCTACGAGCAGTACTTC,CASSPNKQLAATYEQYF
.,TRBV7-2,TRBJ2-3,few,TGTGCCAGCAGCTCCCCGGGGGCTGTAGATACGCAGTATTTT,CASSSPGAVDTQYF
.,TRBV27,TRBJ2-5,.,TGTGCCAGCAGTCCCGGGACAACAGGACAGACCCAGTACTTC,CASSPGTTGQTQYF
.,TRBV5-1,TRBJ2-2,.,TGCGCCAGCAGCGCCTCGAACACCGGGGAGCTGTTTTTT,CASSASNTGELFF
.,TRBV9,TRBJ2-1,.,TGTGCCAGCAGCGTAGATGGGGCAGGGGGAGGCGCGGAGCAGTTCTTC,CASSVDGAGGGAEQFF
TRBD2,TRBV7-2,TRBJ2-7,few,TGTGCCAGCAGTTTAAAGGGACTAGCGGCCGGGGAGCAGTACTTC,CASSLKGLAAGEQYF
TRBD1,TRBV6-5,TRBJ2-3,few,TGTGCCAGCAGTTACACCGGACAGGGGTTGACGCATACGCAGTATTTT,CASSYTGQGLTHTQYF
.,TRBV11-2,TRBJ2-7,few,TGTGCCAGCAGCTCAATACGCCCGGGACCATCGTACGAGCAGTACTTC,CASSSIRPGPSYEQYF
.,TRBV3-1,TRBJ1-1,once,TGTGCCAGCAGCCAAGATATGGGGGCTGAAGCTTTCTTT,CASSQDMGAEAFF
TRBD2,TRBV27,TRBJ2-1,.,TGTGCCAGCAGTTTAGCGGGAGAGGCGAATAAGCAGTTCTTC,CASSLAGEANKQFF
.,TRBV12-3/TRBV12-4,TRBJ2-1,.,TGTGCCAGCAGTTCCCCAGGGCCCACCTACAATGAGCAGTTCTTC,CASSSPGPTYNEQFF
.,TRBV20-1,TRBJ2-5,.,TGCAGTGCTAGGGGGAGAACAGCGGAAGAGACCCAGTACTTC,CSARGRTAEETQYF
TRBD1,TRBV2,TRBJ1-2,once,TGTGCCAGCAGGGCAGGGGGTATCTATGGCTACACCTTC,CASRAGGIYGYTF
TRBD1,TRBV4-3,TRBJ1-1,.,TGCGCCAGCAGCCTATTCCAGGGACAGGGGGTCCGAGTGCCTTATTCTGGCGCTTTCTTT,CASSLFQGQGVRVPYSGAFF
.,TRBV4-3,TRBJ2-3,.,TGCGCCAGCAGCAAATGGAGAGGGGTCGATACGCAGTATTTT,CASSKWRGVDTQYF
.,TRBV20-1,TRBJ2-1,.,TGCAGTGCTAGAGAGGGGCGGAGCTACAATGAGCAGTTCTTC,CSAREGRSYNEQFF
.,TRBV18,TRBJ2-4,.,TGTGCCAGCTCACCAATCTCCAAAAACATTCAGTACTTC,CASSPISKNIQYF
.,TRBV7-9,TRBJ2-3,few,TGTGCCAGCAGCCCCTGGGACACGGGGAACACAGATACGCAGTATTTT,CASSPWDTGNTDTQYF
.,TRBV6-5,TRBJ2-2,.,TGTGCCAGCAGTTACTCTATTAGCGGAGCGAACACCGGGGAGCTGTTTTTT,CASSYSISGANTGELFF